These 12 T cell receptor beta chains were all obtained from the same sample, sequenced in a study of patients and donors after allogeneic stem cell transplantation. TCRdb recomputed calls from the RT-PCR reads with MiXCR, one row per CDR3 protein. The sample yields hundreds of thousands of distinct CDR3 sequences, 16% seen once. Sequences were obtained from blood, either unsorted or a sorted T cell fraction (not recorded which). These receptor sequences come from a human donor who was either an allogeneic HSCT recipient or a stem cell or donor lymphocyte infusion donor (not recorded which). It is not recorded whose cells these are; they may come from a transplant donor.

The V call is TRBV18, the J call TRBJ2-3, with D possibly being TRBD2 (5 bases). Looked up from germline, CDR1 is KGHSH and CDR2 is LQKENI. The CDR3 covers 14 residues. The germline V and J ends were trimmed by 3 bases and 4 bases, with 11 bases remaining between them. Here the CDR3 reads CASSPRDQADTQYF. The DNA for the CDR3 is TGTGCCAGCTCACCGAGGGATCAGGCAGATACGCAGTATTTT.

CDR3 sequence: CASSLVGYEDGYTF. CDR3 DNA sequence: TGCGCCAGCAGCTTGGTAGGGTATGAGGACGGCTACACCTTC. The chain couples TRBV5-1 to TRBJ1-2; D is unclear. Between the trimmed V and J ends, which lost 0 bases and 8 bases, there was a span of 14 bases. Germline V gene sequence: CDR1 SGHRS, CDR2 YFSETQ. CDR3 size: 14 residues.

This clonotype has a handful of counts. This sequence joins TRBV27 and TRBJ2-2; D ambiguous. V lost 5 bases and J 2 bases, leaving 18 bases between the germline ends. The germline gives CDR1 MNHEY, CDR2 SMNVEV (reference sequence). The CDR3 extends over 17 amino acids. The CDR3 region is CASSLASRFRNTGELFF. The DNA for the CDR3 is TGTGCCAGCAGTCTCGCCTCCCGATTCCGTAACACCGGGGAGCTGTTTTTT.

This clonotype was seen a handful of times. This chain uses TRBV9 with TRBJ2-7; D may match TRBD1 or TRBD2 (5 bases each). Germline V gene sequence: CDR1 SGDLS, CDR2 YYNGEE. The CDR3 loop spans 14 amino acids. Trimming removed 3 bases from V and 5 bases from J, with 15 bases in between. The CDR3 sequence: CASSGGERGHEQYF. CDR3 bases: TGTGCCAGCAGCGGCGGAGAGAGGGGCCACGAGCAGTACTTC.

The chain carries TRBV27 and TRBJ2-7; D might be TRBD1 (7 bases). Germline V CDR1 and CDR2: MNHEY, SMNVEV (reference sequence). Trimming stripped 3 bases from V and 6 bases from J, with 15 bases between. The CDR3 contains 14 residues. In DNA form, the CDR3 reads TGTGCCAGCAGTTTGACGGCAGGGGGGCGCGAGCAGTACTTC. It encodes CASSLTAGGREQYF.

The J gene is TRBJ2-7, the V gene TRBV20-1; D not certain. The CDR3 spans 12 residues. Trimming stripped 3 bases from V and 3 bases from J, with 9 bases between. Germline values: CDR1 DFQATT, CDR2 SNEGSKA (reference sequence). The CDR3 protein is CSARIPLYEQYF. The CDR3 region has the DNA TGCAGTGCTAGGATCCCCCTCTACGAGCAGTACTTC.

CDR3 sequence reads: CASSPRRSLNTEAFF. Written as DNA, the CDR3 is TGTGCCAGCAGCCCACGGAGGAGCCTGAACACTGAAGCTTTCTTT. The chain couples TRBV7-2 to TRBJ1-1; D remains unclear. CDR3 length equals 15 residues. The germline V gene has CDR1 SGHTA and CDR2 FQGNSA. Deletions cut 5 bases from V and 0 bases from J, with 13 bases between.

The V and J genes are TRBV7-9 and TRBJ1-2, with D possibly TRBD1 on 6 matching bases. The CDR3 is 14 residues long. Germline CDR1 is SEHNR and CDR2 is FQNEAQ (reference sequence). V lost 3 bases and J lost 4, with 12 bases in between. CDR3 region: CASSLRTDGYGYTF. The CDR3 DNA sequence: TGTGCCAGCAGCTTGAGGACAGACGGCTATGGCTACACCTTC. Using reference TRBV7-9 and TRBJ1-2 for the parts outside the CDR3, the full variable domain is DTGVSQNPRHKITKRGQNVTFRCDPISEHNRLYWYRQTLGQGPEFLTYFQNEAQLEKSRLLSDRFSAERPKGSFSTLEIQRTEQGDSAMYLCASSLRTDGYGYTFGSGTRLTVV.

The table lists this clonotype with many counts. This sequence joins TRBV5-1 and TRBJ2-3; 9 bases line up with TRBD1. The CDR3 sequence is 15 residues long. Germline V gene lookup returns CDR1 SGHRS and CDR2 YFSETQ. J gave up 11 bases and V 0 bases, and 10 bases lay outside the gene matches. CDR3 region: CASSLVTGGVGRQYF. In DNA form, the CDR3 reads TGCGCCAGCAGCTTGGTGACAGGGGGAGTCGGTAGGCAGTATTTT.

The V call is TRBV6-5, the J call TRBJ2-3; D uncertain. The V gene lost 6 bases and the J gene lost 8 bases, with 12 bases spanning the gap. Germline CDR1 and CDR2: MNHEY and SVGAGI. The CDR3 is 12 amino acids. As DNA, the CDR3 is TGTGCCAGCAGGCCTTCTCTTGGTACGCAGTATTTT. Amino acid sequence: CASRPSLGTQYF.

The rearrangement links TRBV7-2 to TRBJ1-5, with TRBD1 matching 9 bases. After removal of 3 bases from V and 4 bases from J, the junction contained 10 bases not matched to a gene. Germline CDR1 and CDR2: SGHTA and FQGNSA. CDR3 length: 17 amino acids. The CDR3 sequence: CASSLHRGTGRNQPQHF. Here the CDR3 DNA reads TGTGCCAGCAGCTTGCACAGGGGGACAGGGCGAAATCAGCCCCAGCATTTT.

The genes are TRBV6-1 and TRBJ1-1, with a tentative D call TRBD1 (5 bases). In germline, CDR1 is MNHNS, CDR2 SASEGT. V lost 7 bases and J 1 base, leaving 19 bases between the germline ends. The CDR3 consists of 16 residues. CDR3 sequence reads: CASKGPGKGRNTEAFF. As DNA, the CDR3 is TGTGCCAGCAAGGGTCCAGGGAAGGGGAGGAACACTGAAGCTTTCTTT.